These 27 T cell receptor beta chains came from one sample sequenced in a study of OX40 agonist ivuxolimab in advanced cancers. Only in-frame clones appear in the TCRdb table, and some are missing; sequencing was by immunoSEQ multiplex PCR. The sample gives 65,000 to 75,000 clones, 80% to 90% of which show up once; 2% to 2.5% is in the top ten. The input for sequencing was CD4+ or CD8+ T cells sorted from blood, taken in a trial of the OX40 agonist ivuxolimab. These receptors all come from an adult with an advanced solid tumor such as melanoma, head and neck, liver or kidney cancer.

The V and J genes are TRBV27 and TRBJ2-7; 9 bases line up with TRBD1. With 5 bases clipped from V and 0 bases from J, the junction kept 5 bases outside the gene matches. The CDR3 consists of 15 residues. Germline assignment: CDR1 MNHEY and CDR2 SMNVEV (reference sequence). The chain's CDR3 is CASSDTDRGSYEQYF. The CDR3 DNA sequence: TGTGCCAGCAGTGACACGGACAGGGGCTCCTACGAGCAGTACTTC.

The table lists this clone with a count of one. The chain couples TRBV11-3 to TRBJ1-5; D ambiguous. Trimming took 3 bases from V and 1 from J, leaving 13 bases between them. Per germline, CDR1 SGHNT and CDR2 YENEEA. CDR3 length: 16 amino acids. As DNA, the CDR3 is TGTGCCAGCAGCTTGGTGTGGGGTAAGAGCAATCAGCCCCAGCATTTT. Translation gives CASSLVWGKSNQPQHF.

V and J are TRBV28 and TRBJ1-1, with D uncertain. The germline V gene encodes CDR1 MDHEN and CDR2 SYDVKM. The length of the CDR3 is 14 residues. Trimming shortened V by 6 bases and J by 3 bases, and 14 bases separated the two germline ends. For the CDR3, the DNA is TGTGCCAGCAGCGGACCGGCGGACTACACTGAAGCTTTCTTT. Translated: CASSGPADYTEAFF.

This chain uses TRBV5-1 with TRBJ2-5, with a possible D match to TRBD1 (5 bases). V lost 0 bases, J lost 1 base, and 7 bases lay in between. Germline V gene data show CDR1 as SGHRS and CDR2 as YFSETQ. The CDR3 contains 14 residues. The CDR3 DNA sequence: TGCGCCAGCAGCTTGGGGGGCCTCCAAGAGACCCAGTACTTC. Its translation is CASSLGGLQETQYF.

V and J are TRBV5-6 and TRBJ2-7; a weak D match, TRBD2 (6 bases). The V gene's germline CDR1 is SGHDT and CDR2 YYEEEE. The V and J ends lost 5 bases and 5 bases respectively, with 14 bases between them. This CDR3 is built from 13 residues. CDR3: CASRGGRGNEQYF. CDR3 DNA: TGTGCCAGCAGGGGGGGTCGGGGTAACGAGCAGTACTTC.

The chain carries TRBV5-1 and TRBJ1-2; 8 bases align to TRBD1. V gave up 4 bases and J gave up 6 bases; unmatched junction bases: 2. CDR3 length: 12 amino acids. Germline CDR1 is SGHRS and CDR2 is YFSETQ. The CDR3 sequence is CASSPQGDGYTF. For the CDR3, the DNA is TGCGCCAGCAGCCCACAGGGGGATGGCTACACCTTC.

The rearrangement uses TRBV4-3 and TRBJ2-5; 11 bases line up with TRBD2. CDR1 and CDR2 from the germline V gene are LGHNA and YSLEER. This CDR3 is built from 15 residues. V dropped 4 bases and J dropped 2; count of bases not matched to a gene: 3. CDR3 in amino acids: CASSPGLAVQETQYF. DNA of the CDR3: TGCGCCAGCAGCCCGGGACTAGCGGTGCAAGAGACCCAGTACTTC.

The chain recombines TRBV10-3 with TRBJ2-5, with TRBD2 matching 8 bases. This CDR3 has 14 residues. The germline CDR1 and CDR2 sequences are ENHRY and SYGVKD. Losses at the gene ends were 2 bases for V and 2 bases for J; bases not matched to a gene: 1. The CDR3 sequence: CAISETSGQETQYF. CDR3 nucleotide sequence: TGTGCCATCAGTGAGACTAGCGGACAAGAGACCCAGTACTTC.

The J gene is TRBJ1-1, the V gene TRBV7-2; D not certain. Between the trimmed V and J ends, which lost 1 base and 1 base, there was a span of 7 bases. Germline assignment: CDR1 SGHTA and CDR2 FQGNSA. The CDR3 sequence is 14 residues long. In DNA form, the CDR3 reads TGTGCCAGCAGCTTAGGACGGTCGAACACTGAAGCTTTCTTT. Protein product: CASSLGRSNTEAFF.

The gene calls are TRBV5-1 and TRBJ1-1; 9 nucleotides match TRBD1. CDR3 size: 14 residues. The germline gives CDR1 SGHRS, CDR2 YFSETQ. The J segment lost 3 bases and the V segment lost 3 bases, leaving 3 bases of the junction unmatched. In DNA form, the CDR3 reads TGCGCCAGCAGCTGGGACAGGGCGGACACTGAAGCTTTCTTT. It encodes CASSWDRADTEAFF.

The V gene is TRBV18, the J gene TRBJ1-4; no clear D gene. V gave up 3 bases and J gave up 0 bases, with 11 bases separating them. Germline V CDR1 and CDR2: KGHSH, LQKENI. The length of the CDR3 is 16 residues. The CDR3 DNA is TGTGCCAGCTCACCTGTATACGGTGCAACTAATGAAAAACTGTTTTTT. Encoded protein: CASSPVYGATNEKLFF.

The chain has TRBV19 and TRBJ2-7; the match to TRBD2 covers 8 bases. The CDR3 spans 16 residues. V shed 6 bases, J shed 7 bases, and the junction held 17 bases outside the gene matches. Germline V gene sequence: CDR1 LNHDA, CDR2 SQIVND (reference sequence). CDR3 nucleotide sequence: TGTGCCAGTAGCCCCTTTTACGATGCGGGAGGAGGTGAGCAGTACTTC. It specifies CASSPFYDAGGGEQYF.

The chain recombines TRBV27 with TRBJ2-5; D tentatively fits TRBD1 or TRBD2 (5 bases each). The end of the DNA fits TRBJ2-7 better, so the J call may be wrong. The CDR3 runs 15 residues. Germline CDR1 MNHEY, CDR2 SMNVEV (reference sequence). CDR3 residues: CASTLSGTHSYEQYF. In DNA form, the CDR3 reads TGTGCCAGCACCCTCTCCGGGACGCACTCCTACGAGCAGTACTTC.

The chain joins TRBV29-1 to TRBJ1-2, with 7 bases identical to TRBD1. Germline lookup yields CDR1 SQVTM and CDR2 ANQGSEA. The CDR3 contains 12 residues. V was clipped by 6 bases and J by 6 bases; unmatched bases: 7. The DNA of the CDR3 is TGCAGCGTCAGCGACAGGGACCATGGCTACACCTTC. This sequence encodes CSVSDRDHGYTF.

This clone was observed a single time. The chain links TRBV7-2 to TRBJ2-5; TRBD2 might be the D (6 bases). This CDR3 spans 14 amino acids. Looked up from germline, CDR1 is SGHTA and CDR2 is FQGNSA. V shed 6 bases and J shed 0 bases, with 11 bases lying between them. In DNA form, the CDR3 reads TGTGCCAGCAGGGCGGGAATCTACCAAGAGACCCAGTACTTC. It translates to CASRAGIYQETQYF.

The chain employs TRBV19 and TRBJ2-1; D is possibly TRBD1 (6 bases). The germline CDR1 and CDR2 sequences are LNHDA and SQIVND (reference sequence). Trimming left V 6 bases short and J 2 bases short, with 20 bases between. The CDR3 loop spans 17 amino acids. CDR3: CASSLTPGTSTYNEQFF. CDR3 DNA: TGTGCCAGTAGCCTAACTCCCGGGACATCGACCTACAATGAGCAGTTCTTC.

In nucleotides, the CDR3 is TGTGCCAGCTCCCGGGACAGGGACCACGAGCAGTACTTC. Translated, it gives CASSRDRDHEQYF. The chain recombines TRBV18 with TRBJ2-7; 9 nucleotides line up with TRBD1. The CDR3 has 13 residues. The V gene's germline CDR1 is KGHSH and CDR2 LQKENI. Trimming at V came to 6 bases and at J to 5 bases, leaving 5 bases not matched to a gene.

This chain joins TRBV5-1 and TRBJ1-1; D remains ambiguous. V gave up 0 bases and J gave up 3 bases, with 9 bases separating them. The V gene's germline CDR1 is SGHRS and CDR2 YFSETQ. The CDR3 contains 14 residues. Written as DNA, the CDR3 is TGCGCCAGCAGCTTGGCCGGGGAATACACTGAAGCTTTCTTT. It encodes CASSLAGEYTEAFF.

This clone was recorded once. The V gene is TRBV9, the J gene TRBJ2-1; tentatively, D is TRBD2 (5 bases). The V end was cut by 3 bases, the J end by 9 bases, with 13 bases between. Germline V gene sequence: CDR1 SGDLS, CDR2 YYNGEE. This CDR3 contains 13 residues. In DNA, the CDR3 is TGTGCCAGCAGCGCAGAGGGAATGACTGAGCAGTTCTTC. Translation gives CASSAEGMTEQFF.

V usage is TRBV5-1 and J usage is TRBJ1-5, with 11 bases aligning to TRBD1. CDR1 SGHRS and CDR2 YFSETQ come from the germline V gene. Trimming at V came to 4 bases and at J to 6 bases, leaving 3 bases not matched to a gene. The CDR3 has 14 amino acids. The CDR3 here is CASSHGQGAQPQHF. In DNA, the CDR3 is TGCGCCAGCAGCCACGGACAGGGGGCTCAGCCCCAGCATTTT.

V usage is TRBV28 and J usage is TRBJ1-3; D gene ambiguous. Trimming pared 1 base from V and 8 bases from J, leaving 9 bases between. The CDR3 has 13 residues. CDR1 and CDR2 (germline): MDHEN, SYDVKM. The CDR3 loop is CASSLSDGDTIYF. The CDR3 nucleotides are TGTGCCAGCAGTTTATCGGATGGGGACACCATATATTTT.

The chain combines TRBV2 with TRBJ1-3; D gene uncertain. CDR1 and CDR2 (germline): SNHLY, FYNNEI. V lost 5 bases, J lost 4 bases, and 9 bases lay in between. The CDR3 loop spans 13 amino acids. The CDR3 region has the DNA TGTGCCAGCAGTACCATGGTGGGAAACACCATATATTTT. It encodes CASSTMVGNTIYF. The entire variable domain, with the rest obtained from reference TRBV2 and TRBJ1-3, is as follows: EPEVTQTPSHQVTQMGQEVILRCVPISNHLYFYWYRQILGQKVEFLVSFYNNEISEKSEIFDDQFSVERPDGSNFTLKIRSTKLEDSAMYFCASSTMVGNTIYFGEGSWLTVV.

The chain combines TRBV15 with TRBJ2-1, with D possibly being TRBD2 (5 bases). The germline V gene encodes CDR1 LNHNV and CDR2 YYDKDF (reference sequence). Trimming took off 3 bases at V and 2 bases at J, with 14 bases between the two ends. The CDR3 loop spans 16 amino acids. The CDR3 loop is CATSSDDPSTYNEQFF. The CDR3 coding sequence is TGTGCCACCAGCAGTGACGACCCTAGCACCTACAATGAGCAGTTCTTC.

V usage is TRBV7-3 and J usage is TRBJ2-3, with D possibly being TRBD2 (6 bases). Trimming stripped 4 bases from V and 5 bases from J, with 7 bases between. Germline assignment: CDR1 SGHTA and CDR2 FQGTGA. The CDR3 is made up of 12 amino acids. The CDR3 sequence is CASSSGGDTQYF. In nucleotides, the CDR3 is TGTGCCAGCAGCTCCGGGGGAGATACGCAGTATTTT.

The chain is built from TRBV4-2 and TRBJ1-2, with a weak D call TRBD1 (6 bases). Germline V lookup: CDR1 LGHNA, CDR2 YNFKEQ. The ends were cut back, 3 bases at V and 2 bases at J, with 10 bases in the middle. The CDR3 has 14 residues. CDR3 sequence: CASSQAGQNYGYTF. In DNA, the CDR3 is TGTGCCAGCAGCCAGGCGGGACAAAACTATGGCTACACCTTC.

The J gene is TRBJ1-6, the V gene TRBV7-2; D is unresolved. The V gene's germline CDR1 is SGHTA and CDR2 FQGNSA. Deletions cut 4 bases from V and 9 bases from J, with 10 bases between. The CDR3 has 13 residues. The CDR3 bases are TGTGCCAGCAGCTCGCCGCAGGTTTCACCCCTCCACTTT. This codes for CASSSPQVSPLHF.

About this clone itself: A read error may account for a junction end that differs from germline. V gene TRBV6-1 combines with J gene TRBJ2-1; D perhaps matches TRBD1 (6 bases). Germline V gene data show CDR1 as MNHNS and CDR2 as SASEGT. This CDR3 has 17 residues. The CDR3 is CASREAVNVGGGNEQFF. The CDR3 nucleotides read TGTGCCAGCAGAGAAGCAGTGAACGTTGGGGGCGGCAATGAGCAGTTCTTC.